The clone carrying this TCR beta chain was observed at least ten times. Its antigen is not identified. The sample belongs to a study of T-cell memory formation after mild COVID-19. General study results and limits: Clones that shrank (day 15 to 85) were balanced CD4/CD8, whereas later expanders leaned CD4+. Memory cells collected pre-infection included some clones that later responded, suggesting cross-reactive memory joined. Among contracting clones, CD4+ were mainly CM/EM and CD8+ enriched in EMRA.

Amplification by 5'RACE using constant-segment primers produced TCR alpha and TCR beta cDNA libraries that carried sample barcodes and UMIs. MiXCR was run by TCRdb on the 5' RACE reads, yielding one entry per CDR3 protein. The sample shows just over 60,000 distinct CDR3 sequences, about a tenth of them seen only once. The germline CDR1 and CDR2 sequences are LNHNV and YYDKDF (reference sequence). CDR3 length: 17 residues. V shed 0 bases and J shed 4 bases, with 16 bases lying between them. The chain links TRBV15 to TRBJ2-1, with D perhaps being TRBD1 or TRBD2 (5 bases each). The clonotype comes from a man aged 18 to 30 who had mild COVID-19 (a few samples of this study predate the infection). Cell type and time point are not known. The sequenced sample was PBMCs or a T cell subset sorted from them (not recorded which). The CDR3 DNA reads TGTGCCACCAGCAGAGACGCAGGGACCCAACCGTACAATGAGCAGTTCTTC. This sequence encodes CATSRDAGTQPYNEQFF.